The 13 T cell receptor beta chains listed next were all sequenced from one sample in a study of early T cells in non-severe SARS-CoV-2 infection (dated by TCRdb to the early 2020s). The library relied on 5' RACE. Sequencer: NextSeq 500. TCRdb reprocessing: public reads trimmed at Q25 with fastp, clones called with MiXCR, in-frame beta chains kept. CDR3 protein duplicates are merged, each entry listing the most common genes and DNA. The sample table holds 35,000 to 50,000 distinct CDR3 sequences, of which about 25% were seen once. The ten largest clones represent approximately 4.5% of the sample. Sequenced material: whole blood, taken at baseline. These receptors came from an adult who was a healthcare worker with PCR-confirmed SARS-CoV-2 infection or an uninfected control (not recorded which).

This sequence joins TRBV3-1 and TRBJ1-2; 7 nucleotides align to TRBD1. CDR1 is LGHDT and CDR2 is YNNKEL in the germline V gene (reference sequence). With 0 bases clipped from V and 8 bases from J, the junction kept 12 bases outside the gene matches. This CDR3 has 16 amino acids. CDR3 in amino acids: CASSQDPLTGTSGYTF. The CDR3 region has the DNA TGTGCCAGCAGCCAAGATCCCCTGACAGGGACGAGCGGCTACACCTTC.

The gene calls are TRBV5-4 and TRBJ2-2; D is unclear. CDR1 and CDR2 (germline): SGHNT, YYREEE (reference sequence). V gave up 3 bases and J gave up 3 bases, with 6 bases separating them. The CDR3 has 13 amino acids. CDR3 amino acids: CASSSGYTGELFF. Here the CDR3 DNA reads TGTGCCAGCAGCTCCGGGTACACCGGGGAGCTGTTTTTT.

The rearrangement joins TRBV5-6 to TRBJ2-5; weak D call: TRBD2 (6 bases). V shed 1 base and J shed 0 bases, with 10 bases lying between them. The CDR3 runs 15 residues. Germline V gives CDR1 SGHDT, CDR2 YYEEEE. The CDR3 region has the DNA TGTGCCAGCAGCTTGCCGGGGAGGAACCAAGAGACCCAGTACTTC. Translation gives CASSLPGRNQETQYF.

The genes are TRBV5-6 and TRBJ2-1; TRBD2 matches 7 bases. J lost 8 bases, V lost 2 bases, and 4 bases had no gene match. This CDR3 has 13 amino acids. CDR1 is SGHDT, CDR2 YYEEEE, per germline. The CDR3 DNA reads as TGTGCCAGCAGCTTAAGAGCGGGGCATGAGCAGTTCTTC. Residues: CASSLRAGHEQFF.

The V call is TRBV29-1, the J call TRBJ2-1, with D perhaps matching TRBD2 (5 bases). CDR3 length: 12 residues. Germline V lookup: CDR1 SQVTM, CDR2 ANQGSEA. Trimming left V 3 bases short and J 13 bases short, with 16 bases between. CDR3 residues: CSVEREHREQFF. Here the CDR3 DNA reads TGCAGCGTTGAGAGGGAACACCGTGAACAGTTCTTC.

By frequency in the sample, this clonotype is medium-sized. The rearrangement links TRBV19 to TRBJ1-2, with D unresolved. Germline loops: CDR1 LNHDA, CDR2 SQIVND (reference sequence). V shed 1 base and J shed 8 bases, with 14 bases lying between them. The CDR3 consists of 14 residues. CDR3: CASSIGGSPRGYTF. The CDR3 DNA reads as TGTGCCAGTAGTATAGGCGGGTCACCCCGCGGCTACACCTTC.

This clonotype was observed a few times. V gene TRBV9 combines with J gene TRBJ1-2; D may be TRBD1 (6 bases). CDR3 length equals 15 residues. CDR1 and CDR2 from the germline V gene are SGDLS and YYNGEE. Trimming cost V 0 bases and J 4 bases, with 13 bases left between them. CDR3 sequence: CASSVEVGGPYGYTF. DNA for the CDR3: TGTGCCAGCAGCGTAGAAGTAGGGGGACCCTATGGCTACACCTTC. Together with reference TRBV9 and TRBJ1-2, the CDR3 gives the full variable domain: DSGVTQTPKHLITATGQRVTLRCSPRSGDLSVYWYQQSLDQGLQFLIQYYNGEERAKGNILERFSAQQFPDLHSELNLSSLELGDSALYFCASSVEVGGPYGYTFGSGTRLTVV.

This clonotype has more than one count but fewer than ten. This chain links TRBV6-5 with TRBJ1-1; D is uncertain. Germline values: CDR1 MNHEY, CDR2 SVGAGI. Deletions cut 0 bases from V and 1 base from J, with 9 bases between. The CDR3 totals 15 residues. CDR3 coding DNA: TGTGCCAGCAGTTACTCACGGGTCCAGAACACTGAAGCTTTCTTT. Translating it yields CASSYSRVQNTEAFF.

A few counts support this clonotype. The chain joins TRBV4-1 to TRBJ1-5; 8 bases match TRBD1. The CDR3 loop spans 13 amino acids. The germline V gene has CDR1 MGHRA and CDR2 YSYEKL. V lost 3 bases, J lost 6 bases, and 1 base stayed unmatched. CDR3: CASSQDRVQPQHF. Written as DNA, the CDR3 is TGCGCCAGCAGCCAGGACAGGGTTCAGCCCCAGCATTTT.

This clonotype was counted a few times. The chain joins TRBV5-6 to TRBJ2-3; tentative D call: TRBD1 (5 bases). This CDR3 contains 13 residues. The V end was cut by 3 bases, the J end by 3 bases, with 8 bases between. The germline V gene encodes CDR1 SGHDT and CDR2 YYEEEE. This chain's CDR3 is CASSWGGTDTQYF. In DNA, the CDR3 is TGTGCCAGCAGCTGGGGCGGAACAGATACGCAGTATTTT.

This clonotype was counted at least ten times. A read error may produce the germline difference seen at one junction end. The genes are TRBV12-5 and TRBJ1-3, with D unclear. The CDR3 runs 13 residues. From germline, CDR1 is LGHNT and CDR2 FRNRAP. CDR3 nucleotide sequence: TGTGCTAGTGGCTTGGAGGGTGGAAACACCATATATTTT. Its translation: CASGLEGGNTIYF.

The chain is built from TRBV5-1 and TRBJ2-5; the D gene is possibly TRBD1 (6 bases). The CDR3 runs 16 residues. Trimming cost V 0 bases and J 4 bases, with 16 bases left between them. The germline CDR1 and CDR2 sequences are SGHRS and YFSETQ. Here the CDR3 DNA reads TGCGCCAGCAGCTTGGGGACCGGGGCCAGGGGAGAGACCCAGTACTTC. Amino acid sequence: CASSLGTGARGETQYF.

The chain is built from TRBV11-2 and TRBJ2-7; tentatively, D is TRBD1 (6 bases). This CDR3 has 14 amino acids. Trimming took 5 bases from V and 4 from J, leaving 15 bases between them. CDR1 and CDR2 (germline): SGHAT, FQNNGV. The CDR3 region has the DNA TGTGCCAGCAGCGGCGGCAGGGGACCATACGAGCAGTACTTC. This sequence encodes CASSGGRGPYEQYF.